The 18 T cell receptor beta chains given below trace back to one sample, sequenced in a study of CDR3 diversity in severe acne. TCRdb recomputed calls from the PCR reads with MiXCR, one row per CDR3 protein. The table shows more than 85,000 distinct CDR3 sequences, with 45% to 50% occurring only once. The sequencing input was blood. Every receptor here comes from a male donor in good health, serving as a control.

This clonotype was observed a handful of times. The chain uses TRBV9 and TRBJ2-3; 8 nucleotides agree with TRBD1. The germline gives CDR1 SGDLS, CDR2 YYNGEE. The V segment lost 4 bases and the J segment 1 base; nucleotides outside the gene matches: 8. The CDR3 totals 16 residues. In DNA form, the CDR3 reads TGTGCCAGCAGCTTCAGTGACAGGGGCGGCACAGATACGCAGTATTTT. Translation: CASSFSDRGGTDTQYF.

This clonotype is medium-sized (0.01 to 0.1%) within its sample. The junction departs from germline at one end; a sequencing error may be responsible. J is TRBJ2-5 and V is TRBV20-1, with 8 bases that match TRBD2. This CDR3 has 12 residues. Germline CDR1 and CDR2: DFQATT and SNEGSKA (reference sequence). Written as DNA, the CDR3 is TGCAGTGCTAGCCCCGTGACGGGGGGGGGTCCGTTC. Residues: CSASPVTGGGPF.

The chain is built from TRBV7-2 and TRBJ2-7; TRBD1 might be the D (6 bases). The CDR3 has 8 residues. Germline assignment: CDR1 SGHTA and CDR2 FQGNSA. The CDR3 loop reads CASSSYRV. In DNA form, the CDR3 reads TGTGCCAGCAGCTCCTACAGGGTG.

The V gene is TRBV20-1, the J gene TRBJ1-2, with 8 nucleotides matching TRBD1. The CDR3 is 12 amino acids. CDR1 DFQATT and CDR2 SNEGSKA come from the germline V gene (reference sequence). With 5 bases clipped from V and 7 bases from J, the junction kept 6 bases outside the gene matches. For the CDR3, the DNA is TGCAGTGCTCCGACAGGGGCTTCTGGCTACACCTTC. Protein product: CSAPTGASGYTF.

V and J are TRBV7-4 and TRBJ2-3, with 7 bases lining up with TRBD1. This CDR3 spans 15 amino acids. V shed 3 bases, J shed 1 base, and the junction held 4 bases outside the gene matches. CDR1 and CDR2 from the germline V gene are SGHVT and SQSDAQ. The CDR3 coding sequence is TGTGCCAGCAGCTTGACAGGGACGCGCACAGATACGCAGTATTTT. Its translation: CASSLTGTRTDTQYF.

This clonotype has just one count. The V call is TRBV14, the J call TRBJ1-1; D is ambiguous. Germline V gene lookup returns CDR1 SGHDN and CDR2 FVKESK. Trimming cost V 4 bases and J 1 base, with 7 bases left between them. The CDR3 extends over 13 amino acids. Here the CDR3 DNA reads TGTGCCAGCAGCCCCTACAAGAACACTGAAGCTTTCTTT. It encodes CASSPYKNTEAFF.

CDR3 loop: CASSIIQSNQPQHF. In nucleotides, the CDR3 is TGTGCCAGCAGCATCATCCAGAGCAATCAGCCCCAGCATTTT. This chain uses TRBV2 with TRBJ1-5; D is undetermined. The germline V gene encodes CDR1 SNHLY and CDR2 FYNNEI. The V end lost 6 bases, the J end lost 1 base, and 10 bases lay between the germline ends. This CDR3 has 14 amino acids.

V gene TRBV19 combines with J gene TRBJ1-1; D may be TRBD1 (6 bases). The germline CDR1 and CDR2 sequences are LNHDA and SQIVND (reference sequence). With 11 bases removed from V and 2 bases from J, the gap between germline ends came to 15 bases. This CDR3 comprises 13 residues. The CDR3 DNA sequence: TGTGCCTCCCTAGGGGGACCCAACACTGAAGCTTTCTTT. Translating gives CASLGGPNTEAFF.

This clonotype was seen once. The CDR3 DNA reads TGTGCCAGCAGTTTGGACAGCCACGAAGCTTTCTTT. Amino acids: CASSLDSHEAFF. The genes are TRBV25-1 and TRBJ1-1; D perhaps matches TRBD1 (6 bases). V was shortened by 5 bases and J by 8 bases, with 12 bases between the two germline ends. Germline values: CDR1 MGHDK, CDR2 SYGVNS. The CDR3 spans 12 residues.

This chain connects TRBV24-1 to TRBJ1-5; D is possibly TRBD1 (6 bases). The CDR3 covers 11 residues. V lost 10 bases to trimming and J lost 10 bases, with 13 bases between them. The germline gives CDR1 KGHDR, CDR2 SFDVKD. As DNA, the CDR3 is TGTGCCACAGGGGGTTCGTTTCCCCAGCATTTT. It encodes CATGGSFPQHF.

This clonotype was seen at least ten times. This rearrangement joins TRBV29-1 to TRBJ1-1, with 7 bases that match TRBD1. The V gene's germline CDR1 is SQVTM and CDR2 ANQGSEA. V was clipped by 5 bases and J by 9 bases; unmatched bases: 12. The CDR3 length is 13 residues. The CDR3 nucleotides read TGCAGCGTTTCCCGGGACAGCGGAACTCAAGCTTTCTTT. Translated: CSVSRDSGTQAFF.

The rearrangement joins TRBV19 to TRBJ2-7; maybe TRBD2 (6 bases). CDR3 length: 15 amino acids. The V end was cut by 5 bases, the J end by 3 bases, with 17 bases between. Germline V CDR1 and CDR2: LNHDA, SQIVND (reference sequence). This CDR3 reads CASSYGPGSVYEQYF. DNA for the CDR3: TGTGCCAGTAGTTATGGGCCCGGGAGTGTCTACGAGCAGTACTTC.

Only a few counts were recorded for this clonotype. The chain joins TRBV24-1 to TRBJ1-2; 10 bases agree with TRBD1. The CDR3 extends over 14 amino acids. Germline loops: CDR1 KGHDR, CDR2 SFDVKD. Unmatched junction bases numbered 6, after V lost 4 bases and J lost 8 bases. In DNA form, the CDR3 reads TGTGCCACCAGTGACACCGGGACAGGGGTGGGCTACACCTTC. Protein sequence: CATSDTGTGVGYTF.

The chain carries TRBV20-1 and TRBJ2-7; tentatively, D is TRBD2 (6 bases). Germline V CDR1 and CDR2: DFQATT, SNEGSKA (reference sequence). Trimming took 1 base from V and 6 from J, leaving 22 bases between them. The CDR3 loop spans 16 amino acids. The CDR3 DNA follows: TGCAGTGCTAGAGGATGGGGGGAGGCCTTTGGGGGCGAGCAGTACTTC. Its translation is CSARGWGEAFGGEQYF.

The chain employs TRBV20-1 and TRBJ1-6, with 7 nucleotides matching TRBD1. Germline trimming cut 5 bases from V and 7 bases from J; bases unmatched to any gene: 11. The CDR3 is made up of 15 amino acids. The germline V gene encodes CDR1 DFQATT and CDR2 SNEGSKA (reference sequence). The CDR3, as DNA: TGCAGTGCTCCAGACAGCACAGGGGACAATTCACCCCTCCACTTT. Translated, it gives CSAPDSTGDNSPLHF.

This clonotype has only a few counts. The rearrangement joins TRBV15 to TRBJ1-1, with unresolved D. V lost 0 bases, J lost 3 bases, and 5 bases lay in between. Looked up from germline, CDR1 is LNHNV and CDR2 is YYDKDF (reference sequence). This CDR3 comprises 13 residues. The CDR3 loop reads CATSRDVDTEAFF. CDR3 sequence (DNA): TGTGCCACCAGCAGAGATGTGGACACTGAAGCTTTCTTT.

As regards this clonotype: With only one base between it and a far larger clone, this is likely a read error. The chain recombines TRBV9 with TRBJ1-4; TRBD1 might be the D (6 bases). Per germline, CDR1 SGDLS and CDR2 YYNGEE. The CDR3 is made up of 14 amino acids. Trimming left V 2 bases short and J 5 bases short, with 10 bases between. CDR3 sequence: CASSVGQGNEKLFF. In DNA, the CDR3 is TGTGCCAGCAGCGTTGGCCAGGGGAATGAAAAACTGTTTTTT. Drawing the rest from reference TRBV9 and TRBJ1-4, the complete variable domain is DSGVTQTPKHLITATGQRVTLRCSPRSGDLSVYWYQQSLDQGLQFLIQYYNGEERAKGNILERFSAQQFPDLHSELNLSSLELGDSALYFCASSVGQGNEKLFFGSGTQLSVL.

The chain is built from TRBV15 and TRBJ2-7, with D perhaps matching TRBD2 (6 bases). The germline V and J ends were trimmed by 0 bases and 4 bases, with 25 bases remaining between them. The CDR3 is made up of 19 amino acids. Germline V CDR1 and CDR2: LNHNV, YYDKDF (reference sequence). CDR3 in amino acids: CATSRDLSSGGDHVYEQYF. In nucleotides, the CDR3 is TGTGCCACCAGCAGAGATCTATCGTCCGGAGGGGACCATGTATACGAGCAGTACTTC. The full variable domain, rest sourced from reference TRBV15 and TRBJ2-7, is DAMVIQNPRYQVTQFGKPVTLSCSQTLNHNVMYWYQQKSSQAPKLLFHYYDKDFNNEADTPDNFQSRRPNTSFCFLDIRSPGLGDTAMYLCATSRDLSSGGDHVYEQYFGPGTRLTVT.